These 16 T cell receptor beta chains were all obtained from the same sample, sequenced in a study of blood T cell repertoires in COVID-19. Profiled with immunoSEQ multiplex PCR; TCRdb holds only in-frame clones, not every one. This table holds approximately 190,000 clones, 86% found once. The sample taken for sequencing was PBMCs or T cells enriched from blood (not recorded which). Every receptor here comes from a woman aged 40 to 50 in a cohort exposed to, infected with or recovered from COVID-19 (not recorded which).

The chain joins TRBV29-1 to TRBJ1-2, with unresolved D. The CDR3 is made up of 13 amino acids. The germline CDR1 and CDR2 sequences are SQVTM and ANQGSEA. V dropped 7 bases and J dropped 5 bases, with 17 bases sitting between them. The CDR3 DNA is TGCAGCGCCCAGGCGGGGAACGAATATGGCTACACCTTC. Amino acids: CSAQAGNEYGYTF.

The genes are TRBV6-5 and TRBJ2-5; 7 bases match TRBD2. Per the germline V gene, CDR1 is MNHEY and CDR2 is SVGAGI. V was clipped by 5 bases and J by 2 bases; unmatched bases: 8. This CDR3 is built from 15 residues. In nucleotides, the CDR3 is TGTGCCAGCAGTCCGAATAGCGGGTATCAAGAGACCCAGTACTTC. Amino acid sequence: CASSPNSGYQETQYF.

This chain uses TRBV29-1 with TRBJ1-1; a weak D match, TRBD1 (6 bases). V was cut by 0 bases and J by 7 bases, with 9 bases left in between. The length of the CDR3 is 12 residues. The germline V gene has CDR1 SQVTM and CDR2 ANQGSEA. The CDR3 here is CSVEDQGNEAFF. CDR3 DNA: TGCAGCGTTGAAGATCAGGGGAATGAAGCTTTCTTT.

The chain couples TRBV19 to TRBJ1-5; D remains unclear. V lost 1 base and J 3 bases, leaving 7 bases between the germline ends. This CDR3 has 14 residues. Germline CDR1 is LNHDA and CDR2 is SQIVND (reference sequence). CDR3 region: CASSIVGLNQPQHF. CDR3 DNA: TGTGCCAGTAGTATAGTGGGCCTCAATCAGCCCCAGCATTTT.

The genes are TRBV6-6 and TRBJ1-6; D remains ambiguous. Germline V CDR1 and CDR2: MNHNY, SVGAGI (reference sequence). Trimming shortened V by 1 base and J by 3 bases, and 7 bases separated the two germline ends. This CDR3 contains 15 residues. The CDR3 loop is CASSYFPVYNSPLHF. The CDR3 bases are TGTGCCAGCAGTTACTTCCCAGTCTATAATTCACCCCTCCACTTT.

There are a few counts of this clone. The chain couples TRBV7-9 to TRBJ1-4; D unresolved. The germline V gene encodes CDR1 SEHNR and CDR2 FQNEAQ (reference sequence). The CDR3 is made up of 17 amino acids. V was pared by 1 base and J by 0 bases, with 12 bases between. CDR3 nucleotide sequence: TGTGCCAGCAGCTTAGGGGCAGGTTTGGCAACTAATGAAAAACTGTTTTTT. This translates into CASSLGAGLATNEKLFF. Full variable domain (missing parts from reference TRBV7-9 and TRBJ1-4): DTGVSQNPRHKITKRGQNVTFRCDPISEHNRLYWYRQTLGQGPEFLTYFQNEAQLEKSRLLSDRFSAERPKGSFSTLEIQRTEQGDSAMYLCASSLGAGLATNEKLFFGSGTQLSVL.

The chain has TRBV9 and TRBJ2-2; maybe TRBD1 (5 bases). The CDR3 has 14 amino acids. V lost 3 bases, J lost 2 bases, and 8 bases lay in between. Germline CDR1 and CDR2: SGDLS and YYNGEE. The DNA for the CDR3 is TGTGCCAGCAGCGGGGGCACCAACACCGGGGAGCTGTTTTTT. It translates to CASSGGTNTGELFF.

This clone showed up just a few times. The rearrangement links TRBV7-9 to TRBJ1-2; 7 nucleotides align to TRBD1. This CDR3 has 16 amino acids. Germline CDR1 is SEHNR and CDR2 is FQNEAQ (reference sequence). Trimming cost V 1 base and J 4 bases; bases outside gene matches: 9. CDR3 residues: CASSLDSTGDLYGYTF. The CDR3 DNA reads TGTGCCAGCAGCTTAGACTCTACAGGGGACCTCTATGGCTACACCTTC. Full variable domain (remainder filled in from reference TRBV7-9 and TRBJ1-2): DTGVSQNPRHKITKRGQNVTFRCDPISEHNRLYWYRQTLGQGPEFLTYFQNEAQLEKSRLLSDRFSAERPKGSFSTLEIQRTEQGDSAMYLCASSLDSTGDLYGYTFGSGTRLTVV.

V is TRBV7-6 and J is TRBJ1-2; possibly TRBD1 for D (5 bases). There are 18 residues in the CDR3. Looked up from germline, CDR1 is SGHVS and CDR2 is FNYEAQ. V was pared by 1 base and J by 0 bases, with 18 bases between. The CDR3 spells CASSLEGMNRLTNYGYTF. The CDR3 nucleotides read TGTGCCAGCAGCTTAGAGGGGATGAACAGGCTAACTAACTATGGCTACACCTTC.

The genes are TRBV13 and TRBJ2-7; D remains unclear. In germline, CDR1 is PRHDT, CDR2 FYEKMQ (reference sequence). The CDR3 has 12 residues. V was pared by 0 bases and J by 5 bases, with 5 bases between. The CDR3 protein is CASSLGRNEQYF. The DNA of the CDR3 is TGTGCCAGCAGCTTAGGGCGGAACGAGCAGTACTTC. The entire variable domain, with the rest obtained from reference TRBV13 and TRBJ2-7, is as follows: AAGVIQSPRHLIKEKRETATLKCYPIPRHDTVYWYQQGPGQDPQFLISFYEKMQSDKGSIPDRFSAQQFSDYHSELNMSSLELGDSALYFCASSLGRNEQYFGPGTRLTVT.

The chain employs TRBV4-1 and TRBJ2-3; D possibly corresponds to TRBD2 (5 bases). V was clipped by 4 bases and J by 1 base, with 9 bases between them. This CDR3 has 14 amino acids. CDR1 and CDR2 from the germline V gene are MGHRA and YSYEKL. The chain's CDR3 is CASSPRTGTDTQYF. The CDR3 DNA follows: TGCGCCAGCAGCCCAAGGACTGGCACAGATACGCAGTATTTT.

The rearrangement joins TRBV7-8 to TRBJ2-7, with 10 bases lining up with TRBD1. CDR3 length equals 16 residues. V lost 1 base, J lost 2 bases, and 5 bases stayed unmatched. Looked up from germline, CDR1 is SGHVS and CDR2 is FQNEAQ. The CDR3 here is CASSLESTGGPYEQYF. The CDR3 nucleotides read TGTGCCAGCAGCTTAGAATCGACAGGGGGCCCCTACGAGCAGTACTTC.

The J gene is TRBJ1-1, the V gene TRBV13; the D is unclear. V lost 3 bases to trimming and J lost 1 base, with 9 bases between them. The CDR3 has 14 residues. The germline gives CDR1 PRHDT, CDR2 FYEKMQ (reference sequence). CDR3 bases: TGTGCCAGCAGCTTCAATCGGGAGAACACTGAAGCTTTCTTT. This sequence encodes CASSFNRENTEAFF.

The chain carries TRBV5-4 and TRBJ2-3; 10 bases map to TRBD1. Germline V gene data show CDR1 as SGHNT and CDR2 as YYREEE (reference sequence). Germline trimming cut 4 bases from V and 6 bases from J; bases unmatched to any gene: 14. The CDR3 has 17 residues. In DNA, the CDR3 is TGTGCCAGCAGCCCAATCTCCGGGACAGGGGTAAGGGATACGCAGTATTTT. Translated: CASSPISGTGVRDTQYF.

V usage is TRBV4-1 and J usage is TRBJ2-1; TRBD2 aligns across 11 bases. Germline loops: CDR1 MGHRA, CDR2 YSYEKL. The CDR3 runs 16 residues. The ends lost 4 bases at V and 7 bases at J; junction bases unmatched: 9. The DNA for the CDR3 is TGCGCCAGCAGCCCTCAAACGACTAGCGGGGTAAATGAGCAGTTCTTC. This encodes CASSPQTTSGVNEQFF.

Written as DNA, the CDR3 is TGTGCCAGTAAACTCTGGGACAGGGATATTGTGGGGTATAGCAATCAGCCCCAGCATTTT. This codes for CASKLWDRDIVGYSNQPQHF. V usage is TRBV19 and J usage is TRBJ1-5, with 9 nucleotides matching TRBD1. The CDR3 consists of 20 residues. The germline V gene encodes CDR1 LNHDA and CDR2 SQIVND (reference sequence). V lost 7 bases and J lost 0; bases outside the gene matches: 19.